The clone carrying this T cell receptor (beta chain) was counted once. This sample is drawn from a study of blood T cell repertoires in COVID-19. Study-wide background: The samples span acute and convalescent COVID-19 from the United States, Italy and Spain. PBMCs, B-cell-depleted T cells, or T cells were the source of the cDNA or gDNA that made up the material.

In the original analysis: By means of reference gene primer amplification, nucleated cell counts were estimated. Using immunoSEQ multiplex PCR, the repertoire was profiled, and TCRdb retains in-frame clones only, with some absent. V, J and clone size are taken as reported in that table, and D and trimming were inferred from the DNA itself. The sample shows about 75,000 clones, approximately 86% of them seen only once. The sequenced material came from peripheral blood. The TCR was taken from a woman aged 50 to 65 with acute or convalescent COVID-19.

In DNA, the CDR3 is TGTGCCACCAGCAGAGATCGGGGAAGTAACTATGGCTACACCTTC. Its protein is CATSRDRGSNYGYTF. This chain uses TRBV15 with TRBJ1-2, with D unclear. Germline values: CDR1 LNHNV, CDR2 YYDKDF (reference sequence). V shed 0 bases and J shed 1 base, with 9 bases lying between them. The CDR3 is 15 residues long.